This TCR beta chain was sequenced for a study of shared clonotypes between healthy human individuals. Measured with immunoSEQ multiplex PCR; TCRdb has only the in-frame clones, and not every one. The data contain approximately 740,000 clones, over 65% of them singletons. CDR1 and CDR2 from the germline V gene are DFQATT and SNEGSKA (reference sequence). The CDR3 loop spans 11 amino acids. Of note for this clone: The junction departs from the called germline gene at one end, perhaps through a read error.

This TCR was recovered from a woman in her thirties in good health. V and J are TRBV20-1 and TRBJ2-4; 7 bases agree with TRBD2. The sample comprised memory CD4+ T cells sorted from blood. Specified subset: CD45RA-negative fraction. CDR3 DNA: TGCAGTGCCGACCTGCAACTAGCGCCCCTCTTC. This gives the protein CSADLQLAPLF.